The 19 T cell receptor beta chains reported below all come from one sample, sequenced in a study of PD-1 blockade in classical Hodgkin lymphoma. Sample time point: cycle 4 day 1 (C4D1), after five to seven weeks of nivolumab. All patients experienced relapse after autologous stem cell transplantation, and brentuximab vedotin exposure was variable. The data were produced by immunoSEQ multiplex PCR, yet TCRdb's version contains in-frame clones alone and is incomplete. The sample has around 20,000 clones; 80% are singletons. The sequences come from peripheral blood mononuclear cells (PBMCs), collected before the fourth cycle of nivolumab. These receptors were obtained from a human donor with classical Hodgkin lymphoma.

The rearrangement uses TRBV6-5 and TRBJ1-5; 7 positions agree with TRBD1. The V gene end was trimmed by 6 bases and the J gene end by 0 bases; junction bases not matched to a gene: 5. This CDR3 spans 15 amino acids. Germline CDR1 MNHEY, CDR2 SVGAGI. As DNA, the CDR3 is TGTGCCAGCAGCCGACAGGGCTATAGCAATCAGCCCCAGCATTTT. This codes for CASSRQGYSNQPQHF.

The CDR3 DNA is TGTGCCAGCAGCCAAAGCTCGGGGAACACCGGGGAGCTGTTTTTT. Translated: CASSQSSGNTGELFF. The chain joins TRBV7-9 to TRBJ2-2; D gene unclear. The V gene lost 5 bases and the J gene lost 1 base, with 11 bases spanning the gap. The CDR3 has 15 residues. The germline V gene encodes CDR1 SEHNR and CDR2 FQNEAQ (reference sequence).

V and J are TRBV15 and TRBJ1-5; TRBD1 might be the D (6 bases). Trimming cost V 3 bases and J 3 bases, with 12 bases left between them. The CDR3 sequence is 15 residues long. Germline CDR1 is LNHNV and CDR2 is YYDKDF (reference sequence). The CDR3 region is CATSSHRVYNQPQHF. The DNA for the CDR3 is TGTGCCACCAGCAGCCACAGGGTATACAATCAGCCCCAGCATTTT.

This chain links TRBV27 with TRBJ2-5, with unresolved D. CDR3 length equals 23 residues. V was trimmed by 7 bases and J by 5 bases, leaving 44 bases between them. CDR1 is MNHEY and CDR2 is SMNVEV in the germline V gene (reference sequence). CDR3 amino acids: CASIMRPSTSLKDGRVGWETQYF. The CDR3 DNA sequence: TGTGCCAGCATTATGAGACCGTCCACAAGTTTAAAAGACGGGCGAGTCGGCTGGGAGACCCAGTACTTC.

The chain links TRBV5-5 to TRBJ2-2; D unclear. Germline CDR1 is SGHKS and CDR2 is YYEKEE (reference sequence). V lost 0 bases and J 5 bases, leaving 11 bases between the germline ends. The CDR3 has 15 amino acids. The DNA of the CDR3 is TGTGCCAGCAGCTTGGGAGCATGGGGTACCGGGGAGCTGTTTTTT. Translation: CASSLGAWGTGELFF.

CDR3 residues: CASSLQVGTDTQYF. The CDR3, as DNA: TGTGCCAGCAGCTTGCAGGTGGGCACAGATACGCAGTATTTT. The J gene is TRBJ2-3, the V gene TRBV5-6; D call uncertain. The CDR3 has 14 residues. From germline, CDR1 is SGHDT and CDR2 YYEEEE. V lost 1 base, J lost 1 base, and 7 bases lay in between.

The gene calls are TRBV6-1 and TRBJ2-7; tentatively, D is TRBD1 or TRBD2 (5 bases each). Trimming cost V 3 bases and J 4 bases, with 16 bases left between them. In germline, CDR1 is MNHNS, CDR2 SASEGT. The CDR3 runs to 15 residues. In nucleotides, the CDR3 is TGTGCCAGCAGTGAGTACACCGGGACCTTTTACGAGCAGTACTTC. The encoded protein is CASSEYTGTFYEQYF.

The chain carries TRBV30 and TRBJ1-1, with 7 bases fitting TRBD1. Trimming removed 8 bases from V and 0 bases from J; junction bases left unmatched: 12. Germline V CDR1 and CDR2: GTSNPN, SVGIG (reference sequence). The CDR3 totals 15 residues. This chain's CDR3 is CAGNRDSVLNTEAFF. CDR3 nucleotides: TGTGCCGGAAACCGGGACAGCGTTTTGAACACTGAAGCTTTCTTT.

The rearrangement links TRBV28 to TRBJ2-3, with 10 nucleotides matching TRBD1. The trim removed 3 bases at V and 3 bases at J, leaving 6 bases unmatched. The CDR3 contains 16 residues. Germline loops: CDR1 MDHEN, CDR2 SYDVKM. CDR3 in amino acids: CASSFIWTGGTDTQYF. CDR3 bases: TGTGCCAGCAGTTTTATTTGGACAGGGGGTACAGATACGCAGTATTTT. Looking up the rest from reference TRBV28 and TRBJ2-3 gives the full variable domain: DVKVTQSSRYLVKRTGEKVFLECVQDMDHENMFWYRQDPGLGLRLIYFSYDVKMKEKGDIPEGYSVSREKKERFSLILESASTNQTSMYLCASSFIWTGGTDTQYFGPGTRLTVL.

J is TRBJ1-1 and V is TRBV18; no definite D call. CDR1 KGHSH and CDR2 LQKENI come from the germline V gene. The CDR3 runs to 13 residues. V dropped 2 bases and J dropped 2 bases, with 6 bases sitting between them. CDR3 nucleotide sequence: TGTGCCAGCTCACCAGGAGGAAACACTGAAGCTTTCTTT. Protein product: CASSPGGNTEAFF. Looking up the rest from reference TRBV18 and TRBJ1-1 gives the full variable domain: NAGVMQNPRHLVRRRGQEARLRCSPMKGHSHVYWYRQLPEEGLKFMVYLQKENIIDESGMPKERFSAEFPKEGPSILRIQQVVRGDSAAYFCASSPGGNTEAFFGQGTRLTVV.

This clone has a handful of counts. V usage is TRBV15 and J usage is TRBJ1-1; tentatively, D is TRBD1 (5 bases). CDR3 size: 15 residues. The ends were cut back, 3 bases at V and 4 bases at J, with 15 bases in the middle. CDR1 LNHNV and CDR2 YYDKDF come from the germline V gene (reference sequence). DNA for the CDR3: TGTGCCACCAGCAGTCGCGGTGGCGGGGGCACTGAAGCTTTCTTT. Protein: CATSSRGGGGTEAFF.

V usage is TRBV4-1 and J usage is TRBJ1-6; D call uncertain. The CDR3 totals 15 residues. V shed 0 bases and J shed 8 bases, with 11 bases lying between them. Germline V gene sequence: CDR1 MGHRA, CDR2 YSYEKL. CDR3 coding DNA: TGCGCCAGCAGCCAAGATTGGCCAGTTTATTCACCCCTCCACTTT. It yields the protein CASSQDWPVYSPLHF.

The rearrangement uses TRBV2 and TRBJ2-5; 7 nucleotides agree with TRBD1. V was pared by 5 bases and J by 5 bases, with 14 bases of the junction left unmatched. The length of the CDR3 is 16 residues. CDR1 and CDR2 from the germline V gene are SNHLY and FYNNEI. The CDR3 DNA follows: TGTGCCAGCAGTAGTTCCCAGGGGGTAGGGCGGGAGACCCAGTACTTC. Translating it yields CASSSSQGVGRETQYF. Drawing the rest from reference TRBV2 and TRBJ2-5, the complete variable domain is EPEVTQTPSHQVTQMGQEVILRCVPISNHLYFYWYRQILGQKVEFLVSFYNNEISEKSEIFDDQFSVERPDGSNFTLKIRSTKLEDSAMYFCASSSSQGVGRETQYFGPGTRLLVL.

This clone was detected only a few times. The genes are TRBV2 and TRBJ1-6; D not certain. The length of the CDR3 is 14 residues. The V gene lost 7 bases and the J gene lost 7 bases, with 14 bases spanning the gap. Germline V gene sequence: CDR1 SNHLY, CDR2 FYNNEI. CDR3: CASMPRHENSPLHF. The DNA of the CDR3 is TGTGCCAGCATGCCAAGGCATGAGAATTCACCCCTCCACTTT. Full variable domain (rest looked up from reference TRBV2 and TRBJ1-6): EPEVTQTPSHQVTQMGQEVILRCVPISNHLYFYWYRQILGQKVEFLVSFYNNEISEKSEIFDDQFSVERPDGSNFTLKIRSTKLEDSAMYFCASMPRHENSPLHFGNGTRLTVT.

V is TRBV6-1 and J is TRBJ2-1, with D perhaps TRBD1 (6 bases). This CDR3 contains 15 residues. Trimming removed 0 bases at V and 0 bases at J, with 6 bases between. The germline CDR1 and CDR2 sequences are MNHNS and SASEGT. In DNA form, the CDR3 reads TGTGCCAGCAGTGAAGCGGACAGCTCCTACAATGAGCAGTTCTTC. Translation gives CASSEADSSYNEQFF.

With regard to this clone: The sample has other DNA sequences that encode this CDR3 too. V usage is TRBV2 and J usage is TRBJ2-6; D gene unclear. CDR3 size: 13 residues. Germline CDR1 reads SNHLY; CDR2 reads FYNNEI. V gave up 4 bases and J gave up 1 base, with 2 bases separating them. This CDR3 is CASSGSGANVLTF. As DNA, the CDR3 is TGTGCCAGCAGTGGGTCTGGGGCCAACGTCCTGACTTTC.

V gene TRBV4-1 combines with J gene TRBJ2-3, with a weak D call TRBD2 (6 bases). The germline CDR1 and CDR2 sequences are MGHRA and YSYEKL. Trimming cost V 1 base and J 6 bases, with 11 bases left between them. The CDR3 length is 14 residues. The CDR3 loop reads CASSQGLRDDTQYF. CDR3 bases: TGCGCCAGCAGCCAAGGGTTGCGGGATGATACGCAGTATTTT.

V usage is TRBV19 and J usage is TRBJ1-2; D gene unclear. Trimming pared 7 bases from V and 0 bases from J, leaving 12 bases between. Germline V lookup: CDR1 LNHDA, CDR2 SQIVND (reference sequence). This CDR3 comprises 14 residues. The CDR3 DNA reads as TGTGCCAGTAACGATCGTCCCCCTAACTATGGCTACACCTTC. This translates into CASNDRPPNYGYTF. Filled out from reference TRBV19 and TRBJ1-2, the complete variable domain reads DGGITQSPKYLFRKEGQNVTLSCEQNLNHDAMYWYRQDPGQGLRLIYYSQIVNDFQKGDIAEGYSVSREKKESFPLTVTSAQKNPTAFYLCASNDRPPNYGYTFGSGTRLTVV.

This clone was found once. The rearrangement uses TRBV2 and TRBJ1-2; TRBD1 is a possible D gene (5 bases). The CDR3 consists of 15 residues. The germline V and J ends were trimmed by 10 bases and 3 bases, with 21 bases remaining between them. Germline V CDR1 and CDR2: SNHLY, FYNNEI. The CDR3 coding sequence is TGTGCCATCACTGGCCCGGGGACGGATTACTATGGCTACACCTTC. It is translated as CAITGPGTDYYGYTF.